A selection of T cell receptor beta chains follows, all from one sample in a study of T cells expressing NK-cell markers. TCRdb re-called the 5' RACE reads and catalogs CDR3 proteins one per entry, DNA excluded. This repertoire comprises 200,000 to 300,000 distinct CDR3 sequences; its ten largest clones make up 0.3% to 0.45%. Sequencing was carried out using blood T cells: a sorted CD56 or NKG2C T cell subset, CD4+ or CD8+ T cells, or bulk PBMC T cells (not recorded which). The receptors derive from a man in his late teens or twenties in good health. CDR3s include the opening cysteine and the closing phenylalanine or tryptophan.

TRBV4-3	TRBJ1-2	CASSQERGTNHYGYTF
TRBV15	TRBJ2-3	CATSRAASGSTDTQYF
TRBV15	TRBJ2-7	CATSPSAPYEQYF
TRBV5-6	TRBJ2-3	CASSFSGVDTQYF
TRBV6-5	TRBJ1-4	CASSYAGSREKLFF
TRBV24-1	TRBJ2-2	CATSDFRTHAGELFF
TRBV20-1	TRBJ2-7	CSATGLAGGPGYEQYF
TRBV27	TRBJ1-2	CASSFSGQASNYGYTF
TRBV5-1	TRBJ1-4	CASSREGSNEKLFF
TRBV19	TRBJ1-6	CASSPRDRVNSPLHF
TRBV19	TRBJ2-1	CASSTGTSLQFF
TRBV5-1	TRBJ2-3	CASSLQGSLLADTQYF
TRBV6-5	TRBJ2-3	CASRVDYPTDTQYF
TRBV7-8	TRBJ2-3	CASTPPSGYTDTQYF
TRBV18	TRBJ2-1	CASSRGGLYNEQFF
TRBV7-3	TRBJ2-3	CASSGGAGRRTDTQYF
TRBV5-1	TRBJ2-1	CASSFNSGRNNEQFF
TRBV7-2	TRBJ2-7	CASSTKQGTEQYF
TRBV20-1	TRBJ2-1	CSARPAEGYNEQFF
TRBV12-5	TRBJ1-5	CASGLGDVEPQHF
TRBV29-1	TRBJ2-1	CSVEETASGEQFF
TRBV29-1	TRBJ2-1	CSAQTGGPFEQFF
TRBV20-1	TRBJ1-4	CSARDLAGGALNEKLFF
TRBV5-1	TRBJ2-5	CASSLGQGAKTQYF
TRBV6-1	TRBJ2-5	CASSRRARANKETQYF
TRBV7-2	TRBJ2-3	CASSLARWERATDTQYF
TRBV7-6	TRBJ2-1	CASSSRTSGRARRNEQFF
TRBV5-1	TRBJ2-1	CASSSGTSGRGEQFF
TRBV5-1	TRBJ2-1	CASSRGRQETYNEQFF
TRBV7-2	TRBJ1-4	CASRSQGSSNEKLFF
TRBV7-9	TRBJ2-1	CASRRLAGVAGGNEQFF
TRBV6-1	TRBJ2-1	CASGGGGGKNEQFF
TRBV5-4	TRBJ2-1	CASSPLAAVLNEQFF
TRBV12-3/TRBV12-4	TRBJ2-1	CASSQHARYNEQFF
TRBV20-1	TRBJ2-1	CSGPGQGDYNEQFF
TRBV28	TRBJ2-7	CASSPGRKPYEQYF
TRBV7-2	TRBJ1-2	CASSPVRDSGGYTF
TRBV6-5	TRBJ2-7	CASSYRTGLYEQYF
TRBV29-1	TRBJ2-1	CSIEGGNLNEQFF
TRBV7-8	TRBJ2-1	CASSLLTSGLSYNEQFF
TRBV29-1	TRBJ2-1	CSVGLRSYNEQFF
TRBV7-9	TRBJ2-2	CASSLISGLNTGELFF
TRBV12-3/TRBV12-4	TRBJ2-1	CASSPSSAGQFF
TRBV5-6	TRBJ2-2	CASSFWMNTGELFF
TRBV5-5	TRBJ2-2	CASSRPSGATQEELFF